The entry below gives a single TCR beta chain sequence along with its context. The data are from a study of blood T cell repertoires in COVID-19. Background on the study: Sites in the United States, Italy and Spain provided acute and convalescent COVID-19 samples. Sample material is recorded as cDNA or gDNA derived from T cells, B-cell-depleted T cells, or PBMCs.

The germline CDR1 and CDR2 sequences are LNHDA and SQIVND (reference sequence). The germline V and J ends were trimmed by 5 bases and 5 bases, with 16 bases remaining between them. CDR3 length: 14 residues. In the authors' workflow: Amplification of reference gene primers provided the estimated nucleated cell counts. Assay: immunoSEQ multiplex PCR; the TCRdb copy retains only in-frame clones and omits some. For V, J and clone size, that table is used; D and trimming come from the DNA. The table records about 34,000 clones, roughly 92% of them present only once. The receptor was derived from a human donor in a cohort sampled during active COVID-19. Sequenced: peripheral blood. This chain joins TRBV19 and TRBJ2-7; D uncertain. The CDR3 here is CASSPSRRGNEQYF. For the CDR3, the DNA is TGTGCCAGTAGTCCCTCCCGGCGAGGCAACGAGCAGTACTTC.